This T cell receptor beta chain stems from a study of a mutant IDH1 vaccine in newly diagnosed glioma. Study context: Of treated patients, around 60% were men and 37.5% women, averaging roughly 40 years. Overall study findings and caveats: Changes to the top peripheral T cell clonotypes appeared unrelated to pseudoprogression. Researchers report vaccine-induced immune responses in about 94% of patients.

V lost 0 bases to trimming and J lost 2 bases, with 13 bases between them. Germline V gene sequence: CDR1 SEHNR, CDR2 FQNEAQ (reference sequence). CDR3 length: 16 residues. The sample's time point: baseline, week 1 (first vaccination visit). Treatment described: pre-vaccination baseline after standard-of-care therapy. Relative to its sample, this clone is medium-sized. Its specificity is not known. Clones were sequenced by immunoSEQ multiplex PCR, and TCRdb holds only the in-frame ones, with some missing. This sample has about 66,000 clones; approximately 86% occur once, and the top ten carry about 3%.

The source was PBMCs, collected from a glioma patient treated with radiotherapy, temozolomide or both. The rearrangement joins TRBV7-9 to TRBJ2-5; D is unresolved. The receptor's source is a man aged 30-40 years with glioma. The CDR3 DNA follows: TGTGCCAGCAGCTTAGCGAATGGTCGGCATCAAGAGACCCAGTACTTC. Translation: CASSLANGRHQETQYF.